The rows below give T cell receptor beta chains drawn from one sample of a study of shared clonotypes between healthy human individuals. TCRdb's table, derived via immunoSEQ multiplex PCR, lists solely in-frame clones and lacks some. Of over 2,000,000 clones listed, around 93% were seen once; the top ten hold about 1.7%. Sequencing used naive CD8+ T cells from PBMCs. Receptors were obtained from a man aged 18 to 30 in good health. Some clones in this sample may be carry-over from other donors' samples. CDR3s include the opening cysteine and the closing phenylalanine or tryptophan. Fields, in order: D gene, CDR3 length, clone size, V gene, J gene, CDR3 DNA, CDR3 protein. The D gene is left open where the match is weak. The size entry is marked missing in some rows and otherwise reads once, few, many or a size class.

NA	15	NA	TRBV6-1	TRBJ1-3	TGTGCCAGCAGCGCACTGGACAGCTCTGGAAACACCATATATTTT	CASSALDSSGNTIYF
NA	14	NA	TRBV15	TRBJ2-7	TGTGCCACCAGCATCCAGCGCGACTCCTACGAGCAGTACTTC	CATSIQRDSYEQYF
NA	14	NA	TRBV10-1	TRBJ1-3	TGCGCCAGCAGTACGGGGAACTCTGGAAACACCATATATTTT	CASSTGNSGNTIYF
TRBD1	16	NA	TRBV9	TRBJ2-7	TGTGCCAGCAGCGTAGGCGTAACAGGGGTTCCCTACGAGCAGTACTTC	CASSVGVTGVPYEQYF
NA	15	NA	TRBV7-9	TRBJ2-7	TGTGCCAGCAGCTTAGTATTCCAGGGAGCCTACGAGCAGTACTTC	CASSLVFQGAYEQYF
TRBD2	15	NA	TRBV28	TRBJ2-5	TGTGCCAGCAGTTTGCGGCTAGCGGGAGCGGAGACCCAGTACTTC	CASSLRLAGAETQYF
NA	12	NA	TRBV4-2	TRBJ2-7	TGTGCCAGCCGGGGAGACTCCTACGAGCAGTACTTC	CASRGDSYEQYF
NA	14	NA	TRBV30	TRBJ2-1	TGTGCCTGGAGTAGGGTAAGCCCCTACAATGAGCAGTTCTTC	CAWSRVSPYNEQFF
NA	14	NA	TRBV2	TRBJ1-5	TGTGCCAGCAGTAACGGACCGAGTAATCAGCCCCAGCATTTT	CASSNGPSNQPQHF
TRBD2	13	NA	TRBV19	TRBJ2-5	TGTGCCAGTGCAGCGGGAGACGCAGAGACCCAGTACTTC	CASAAGDAETQYF
NA	13	NA	TRBV11-3	TRBJ2-1	TGTGCCAGCAGCTTAGGGAGGGGCTATGAGCAGTTCTTC	CASSLGRGYEQFF
NA	14	NA	TRBV4-1	TRBJ2-2	TGCGCCAGCAGCCAAGATGTTTTTACGGGGGAGCTGTTTTTT	CASSQDVFTGELFF
NA	15	NA	TRBV28	TRBJ2-7	TGTGCCAGCAGTTATTTTGAGGGGGATTCCTACGAGCAGTACTTC	CASSYFEGDSYEQYF
NA	16	NA	TRBV5-4	TRBJ1-2	TGTGCCAGCAGCTTGGAAGAGTCCCACCTCAACTATGGCTACACCTTC	CASSLEESHLNYGYTF
NA	11	once	TRBV6-4	TRBJ2-1	TGTGCCAGCGGGACCGGGACACGGCAGTTCTTC	CASGTGTRQFF
NA	14	NA	TRBV11-1	TRBJ2-1	TGTGCCAGCAGCTTAAGGGCTCTAAGGGATGAGCAGTTCTTC	CASSLRALRDEQFF
NA	15	NA	TRBV28	TRBJ2-7	TGTGCCAGCAGTTTAAGGCGGGGATCCGCCTACGAGCAGTACTTC	CASSLRRGSAYEQYF
NA	18	NA	TRBV18	TRBJ2-2	TGTGCCAGCTCACCAACTGGCCCGGTAGCCCTTAACACCGGGGAGCTGTTTTTT	CASSPTGPVALNTGELFF
NA	16	NA	TRBV7-8	TRBJ2-1	TGTGCCAGCAGCTTACCAGACGAGGGAGCCTTGGGTGAGCAGTTCTTC	CASSLPDEGALGEQFF
NA	13	NA	TRBV12-2	TRBJ2-1	TGTGCAAGTCGCTTAGTGCTGCGCAATGAGCAGTTCTTC	CASRLVLRNEQFF
NA	14	NA	TRBV19	TRBJ1-2	TGTGCCAGTAGTATGTTCGGGGCCTACTATGGCTACACCTTC	CASSMFGAYYGYTF
TRBD2	14	once	TRBV2	TRBJ2-7	TGTGCCAGCAGAACCGGGACTACCTTTTACGAGCAGTACTTC	CASRTGTTFYEQYF
NA	15	NA	TRBV28	TRBJ2-4	TGTGCCAGCAGTTTGAGCAGGGAAGCCAAAAACATTCAGTACTTC	CASSLSREAKNIQYF
TRBD2	17	NA	TRBV4-1	TRBJ2-7	TGCGCCAGCAGCCAAGTTAGCGGGGTTTCTCTCGCCTACGAGCAGTACTTC	CASSQVSGVSLAYEQYF
NA	14	NA	TRBV9	TRBJ2-7	TGTGCCAGCAGCGTAACCCCGGGCTCCTACGAGCAGTACTTC	CASSVTPGSYEQYF
TRBD2	17	NA	TRBV9	TRBJ2-7	TGTGCCAGCAGCTCCGAGGGACTAGCGGTCAGCTCCTACGAGCAGTACTTC	CASSSEGLAVSSYEQYF
TRBD2	15	NA	TRBV7-9	TRBJ2-1	TGTGCCAGCAGCCCTCGGGGGGGCGCCTACAATGAGCAGTTCTTC	CASSPRGGAYNEQFF
NA	12	NA	TRBV14	TRBJ2-7	TGTGCCAGCAGCCGGATGGGGACTTTCTTTTGGTTC	CASSRMGTFFWF
NA	17	NA	TRBV29-1	TRBJ2-3	TGCAGCGTTGAACATACAGGGTTCATGGCTAAGTCCTATACGCAGTATTTT	CSVEHTGFMAKSYTQYF
TRBD2	16	NA	TRBV7-2	TRBJ2-5	TGTGCCAGCAGCTTAGATATGCGGGAGGTCCCAGAGACCCAGTACTTC	CASSLDMREVPETQYF
NA	15	once	TRBV6-6	TRBJ1-5	TGTGCCAGCAGTGAGAAAGAACAGTCAAATCAGCCCCAGCATTTT	CASSEKEQSNQPQHF
NA	14	NA	TRBV12-5	TRBJ2-1	TGTGCTAGTGCCTTAAGCGGTTCCTACAATGAGCAGTTCTTC	CASALSGSYNEQFF
TRBD1	16	NA	TRBV9	TRBJ2-7	TGTGCCAGCAGCGTAGCCGGGACAGAGAGCCTATACGAGCAGTACTTC	CASSVAGTESLYEQYF
NA	15	NA	TRBV13	TRBJ2-3	TGTGCCAGCAGCCCACTAACGACAGATCCAGATACGCAGTATTTT	CASSPLTTDPDTQYF
NA	13	once	TRBV28	TRBJ1-1	TGTGCCAGCCACGAGGGTATAGGCACTGAAGCTTTCTTT	CASHEGIGTEAFF
TRBD2	13	NA	TRBV7-9	TRBJ2-1	TGTGCCAGCCGACTAGCGGGAGACAATGAGCAGTTCTTC	CASRLAGDNEQFF